The 19 T cell receptor beta chains given below trace back to one sample, sequenced in a study of response to subunit inactivated influenza vaccine. From the RT-PCR reads, TCRdb called clonotypes with MiXCR, one entry per CDR3 protein. The sample holds about 500,000 distinct CDR3 sequences, 16% seen once. The sample in question was CD4+ T cells sorted from PBMCs, obtained 23 months after vaccination. The origin of the receptors is a man aged 50-75 years who received an inactivated influenza vaccine.

The chain is built from TRBV5-6 and TRBJ2-7; no clear D. V lost 4 bases and J 5 bases, leaving 16 bases between the germline ends. Germline CDR1 is SGHDT and CDR2 is YYEEEE. The CDR3 extends over 14 amino acids. The CDR3 region is CASSGTMIVDEQYF. In DNA form, the CDR3 reads TGTGCCAGCAGCGGAACAATGATAGTAGACGAGCAGTACTTC.

This clonotype appeared many times. The V gene is TRBV29-1, the J gene TRBJ2-5; 7 nucleotides align to TRBD1. The CDR3 runs 12 residues. V lost 5 bases, J lost 1 base, and 1 base stayed unmatched. CDR1 is SQVTM, CDR2 ANQGSEA, per germline. The CDR3 loop is CSVRTGQETQYF. In DNA, the CDR3 is TGCAGCGTTCGGACAGGCCAAGAGACCCAGTACTTC.

This clonotype was seen more than once but under ten times. V is TRBV10-3 and J is TRBJ1-1; the D is unclear. The CDR3 has 13 amino acids. Per the germline V gene, CDR1 is ENHRY and CDR2 is SYGVKD. The V end lost 3 bases, the J end lost 6 bases, and 11 bases lay between the germline ends. The CDR3 DNA is TGTGCCATCAGTGAAGGGTCCGGCGCTGAAGCTTTCTTT. Translating it yields CAISEGSGAEAFF.

This clonotype was recorded a few times. The V and J genes are TRBV3-1 and TRBJ2-7; D is possibly TRBD2 (6 bases). This CDR3 spans 14 amino acids. The germline V and J ends were trimmed by 0 bases and 3 bases, with 9 bases remaining between them. Germline V gives CDR1 LGHDT, CDR2 YNNKEL (reference sequence). CDR3 protein: CASSQDAGSYEQYF. The CDR3 DNA sequence: TGTGCCAGCAGCCAAGATGCGGGGAGCTACGAGCAGTACTTC.

This clonotype has more than one count but fewer than ten. The V call is TRBV7-7, the J call TRBJ2-1; the match to TRBD2 covers 7 bases. CDR3 size: 15 residues. Trimming at V came to 5 bases and at J to 1 base, leaving 5 bases not matched to a gene. Germline lookup yields CDR1 SSHAT and CDR2 FNYEAQ (reference sequence). The CDR3 reads CASSQREGSYNEQFF. The CDR3 coding sequence is TGTGCCAGCAGCCAAAGGGAGGGTTCCTACAATGAGCAGTTCTTC.

This clonotype was counted between two and nine times. The rearrangement uses TRBV6-1 and TRBJ2-7; TRBD2 aligns across 9 bases. The V segment lost 8 bases and the J segment 6 bases; nucleotides outside the gene matches: 14. The germline CDR1 and CDR2 sequences are MNHNS and SASEGT. CDR3 length: 15 amino acids. The CDR3 loop is CASGLAGVSIGEQYF. CDR3 coding DNA: TGTGCCAGCGGGTTAGCGGGGGTATCTATAGGCGAGCAGTACTTC.

This clonotype has more than one count but fewer than ten. The genes are TRBV5-6 and TRBJ2-7; maybe TRBD1 (6 bases). This CDR3 region has 14 residues. Trimming left V 3 bases short and J 3 bases short, with 13 bases between. The V gene's germline CDR1 is SGHDT and CDR2 YYEEEE. CDR3 DNA: TGTGCCAGCAGCTACGAACAGGGTTACTACGAGCAGTACTTC. This gives the protein CASSYEQGYYEQYF. The complete variable domain, with remaining parts taken from reference TRBV5-6 and TRBJ2-7, reads DAGVTQSPTHLIKTRGQQVTLRCSPKSGHDTVSWYQQALGQGPQFIFQYYEEEERQRGNFPDRFSGHQFPNYSSELNVNALLLGDSALYLCASSYEQGYYEQYFGPGTRLTVT.

This clonotype was counted between two and nine times. The chain joins TRBV7-6 to TRBJ1-5; D gene uncertain. Per the germline V gene, CDR1 is SGHVS and CDR2 is FNYEAQ. CDR3 length: 15 residues. V was pared by 3 bases and J by 0 bases, with 9 bases between. CDR3 DNA: TGTGCCAGCAGCTTTAACGGGGATAGCAATCAGCCCCAGCATTTT. It encodes CASSFNGDSNQPQHF.

This clonotype was seen just once. V usage is TRBV18 and J usage is TRBJ2-5; D remains ambiguous. Trimming left V 6 bases short and J 0 bases short, with 8 bases between. Germline V lookup: CDR1 KGHSH, CDR2 LQKENI. This CDR3 has 13 amino acids. The CDR3 loop is CASSLYDQETQYF. For the CDR3, the DNA is TGTGCCAGCTCCCTGTACGACCAAGAGACCCAGTACTTC.

The rearrangement links TRBV2 to TRBJ2-7, with D unresolved. Between the trimmed V and J ends, which lost 7 bases and 0 bases, there was a span of 7 bases. The CDR3 is made up of 12 amino acids. Per germline, CDR1 SNHLY and CDR2 FYNNEI. CDR3 protein: CASTDSSYEQYF. CDR3 nucleotide sequence: TGTGCCAGCACCGATTCCTCCTACGAGCAGTACTTC.

In this sample, this clonotype turned up many times. This chain connects TRBV20-1 to TRBJ2-3; 12 bases agree with TRBD2. V was clipped by 5 bases and J by 5 bases; unmatched bases: 14. The CDR3 consists of 17 residues. From germline, CDR1 is DFQATT and CDR2 SNEGSKA (reference sequence). The CDR3 DNA is TGCAGTGCTCCCAGCCGATCTAGCGGGGGGGCTGGAGATACGCAGTATTTT. This codes for CSAPSRSSGGAGDTQYF.

This clonotype has more than one count but fewer than ten. This chain connects TRBV12-3 or TRBV12-4 to TRBJ2-7, with 7 bases matching TRBD1. The CDR3 contains 15 residues. Trimming removed 5 bases from V and 0 bases from J; junction bases left unmatched: 7. The CDR3 is CASSPRQGHSYEQYF. Written as DNA, the CDR3 is TGTGCCAGCAGTCCCCGACAGGGCCACTCCTACGAGCAGTACTTC.

In this sample, this clonotype turned up a few times. The chain joins TRBV14 to TRBJ2-5, with 8 bases matching TRBD2. CDR1 is SGHDN and CDR2 is FVKESK in the germline V gene. The ends lost 1 base at V and 5 bases at J; junction bases unmatched: 9. The length of the CDR3 is 16 residues. The CDR3 coding sequence is TGTGCCAGCAGCCAAGGTTTGACTAGCGAATGGGAGACCCAGTACTTC. It encodes CASSQGLTSEWETQYF.

Written as DNA, the CDR3 is TGTGCCAGCAGCCAAGAGAGACAGGGGTGGATGGAGACCCAGTACTTC. It translates to CASSQERQGWMETQYF. The chain combines TRBV3-1 with TRBJ2-5; 8 bases map to TRBD1. This CDR3 region has 16 residues. Germline loops: CDR1 LGHDT, CDR2 YNNKEL (reference sequence). Germline trimming cut 0 bases from V and 5 bases from J; bases unmatched to any gene: 8.

The chain uses TRBV6-1 and TRBJ1-6, with D possibly being TRBD1 (6 bases). Deletions cut 0 bases from V and 5 bases from J, with 8 bases between. The germline V gene encodes CDR1 MNHNS and CDR2 SASEGT. This CDR3 is built from 15 residues. CDR3 bases: TGTGCCAGCAGTGAAGCGGGACATGATAATTCACCCCTCCACTTT. Translating it yields CASSEAGHDNSPLHF.

The gene calls are TRBV20-1 and TRBJ2-2; TRBD1 is a possible D gene (5 bases). V was clipped by 0 bases and J by 4 bases, with 9 bases between them. Germline V CDR1 and CDR2: DFQATT, SNEGSKA (reference sequence). The CDR3 has 14 residues. CDR3 sequence: CSAREARGTGELFF. The CDR3 coding sequence is TGCAGTGCTAGAGAAGCTAGGGGCACCGGGGAGCTGTTTTTT.

This clonotype showed up just a few times. The genes are TRBV20-1 and TRBJ2-2; 12 positions agree with TRBD2. Germline V gives CDR1 DFQATT, CDR2 SNEGSKA (reference sequence). The CDR3 covers 18 residues. Trimming at V came to 2 bases and at J to 0 bases, leaving 7 bases not matched to a gene. CDR3 residues: CSARPDWTSGANTGELFF. The CDR3 coding sequence is TGCAGTGCTAGACCAGACTGGACTAGCGGGGCGAACACCGGGGAGCTGTTTTTT.

At least ten counts were recorded for this clonotype. CDR3 in DNA: TGTGCCAGCAGCCGAACGGGACAGGGGACAGATACGCAGTATTTT. It yields the protein CASSRTGQGTDTQYF. The V gene is TRBV12-3 or TRBV12-4, the J gene TRBJ2-3; TRBD1 agrees at 10 bases. CDR3 length equals 15 residues. V shed 6 bases, J shed 3 bases, and the junction held 6 bases outside the gene matches.

This clonotype was counted at least ten times. CDR3 in amino acids: CAIKAPTYNEQFF. CDR3 sequence (DNA): TGTGCCATCAAAGCGCCCACCTACAATGAGCAGTTCTTC. The V and J genes are TRBV10-3 and TRBJ2-1, with D unresolved. The germline V gene encodes CDR1 ENHRY and CDR2 SYGVKD. This CDR3 has 13 residues. Trimming removed 7 bases at V and 2 bases at J, with 9 bases between.